The 6 T cell receptor beta chains presented below share a single source sample, sequenced in a study of shared clonotypes between healthy human individuals (dated by TCRdb to 2020 to 2022). The receptor library was made with the immunoSEQ multiplex PCR assay. TCRdb limited this immuneACCESS table to in-frame rearrangements with V and J called. A share of clones is missing; checked studies link under half to unresolved V genes, and the rest is unexplained. The sample table shows approximately 480,000 clones, and about three quarters are seen once. Around 13% of the sample rests with the top ten. The sequencing input was PBMCs. These receptors were collected from a woman in her thirties or forties in good health. Some clones in this sample may be carry-over from other donors' samples.

This clone was observed once. The genes are TRBV6-6 and TRBJ2-7; 9 bases are a match to TRBD1. After removal of 5 bases from V and 3 bases from J, the junction contained 8 bases not matched to a gene. CDR3 length equals 15 residues. The V gene's germline CDR1 is MNHNY and CDR2 SVGAGI (reference sequence). In nucleotides, the CDR3 is TGTGCCAGCAGTCATCCGGGACAGGGTGTCTACGAGCAGTACTTC. As protein: CASSHPGQGVYEQYF.

The rearrangement links TRBV29-1 to TRBJ2-3; 9 bases line up with TRBD2. The germline CDR1 and CDR2 sequences are SQVTM and ANQGSEA. The CDR3 totals 14 residues. V trimming: 6 bases; J trimming: 2 bases; junction bases outside the gene matches: 6. CDR3 in amino acids: CSVATSGITDTQYF. CDR3 DNA: TGCAGCGTCGCGACTAGCGGAATCACAGATACGCAGTATTTT.

This chain uses TRBV25-1 with TRBJ1-6, with no clear D. This CDR3 region has 15 residues. V was trimmed by 6 bases and J by 8 bases, leaving 17 bases between them. Germline CDR1 reads MGHDK; CDR2 reads SYGVNS. The DNA for the CDR3 is TGTGCCAGCAGCTTCTCTTGGAGGGCCGATTCACCCCTCCACTTT. Translating gives CASSFSWRADSPLHF.

The rearrangement joins TRBV4-3 to TRBJ2-1, with TRBD2 matching 10 bases. This CDR3 is 16 amino acids long. Germline-derived CDR1 and CDR2 are LGHNA and YSLEER. Losses at the gene ends were 0 bases for V and 9 bases for J; bases not matched to a gene: 8. CDR3 region: CASSQELAGVGIEQFF. The CDR3 DNA is TGCGCCAGCAGCCAAGAGCTAGCGGGAGTTGGTATTGAGCAGTTCTTC.

The gene calls are TRBV27 and TRBJ1-6, with a possible D match to TRBD1 (5 bases). From germline, CDR1 is MNHEY and CDR2 SMNVEV (reference sequence). V lost 3 bases, J lost 7 bases, and 13 bases lay in between. The CDR3 runs 15 residues. The CDR3 reads CASSFRTSSNSPLHF. The DNA for the CDR3 is TGTGCCAGCAGTTTTCGGACAAGCTCCAATTCACCCCTCCACTTT.

The rearrangement links TRBV21-1 to TRBJ1-1; the listed D gene, TRBD1, was not tested against the DNA. TRBV21-1 is noted as a pseudogene. The CDR3 runs to 13 residues. The CDR3: CASRTGRGTEAFF. As DNA, the CDR3 is TGTGCCAGCAGGACAGGGAGAGGCACTGAAGCTTTCTTT.